This is a list of T cell receptor beta chains from one sample in a study of blood T cell repertoires in COVID-19. Here immunoSEQ multiplex PCR was the method, and the copy in TCRdb shows in-frame clones only, minus some. The sample includes over 250,000 clones, approximately 90% seen only once; the top ten take about 4%. Sequenced input: peripheral blood. The origin of the receptors is a man in his fifties or sixties who had recovered from COVID-19. The CDR3 runs from the conserved cysteine through the conserved F or W. D genes are given only for firm matches. Size is stated for part of the rows, as once, few or many counts, or as a class when the clone is expanded.

CDR3: CASSLGDNSNTEAFF
DNA: TGTGCCAGCAGCTTAGGGGACAACTCGAACACTGAAGCTTTCTTT
J: TRBJ1-1
V: TRBV7-9
D: .
size: .

CDR3: CASVTGGNTEAFF
DNA: TGTGCCAGCGTGACAGGGGGAAACACTGAAGCTTTCTTT
J: TRBJ1-1
V: TRBV18
D: TRBD1
size: .

CDR3: CASSVRQGYEQYF
DNA: TGTGCCAGCAGCGTACGACAGGGCTACGAGCAGTACTTC
J: TRBJ2-7
V: TRBV9
D: TRBD1
size: .

CDR3: CASSLAGTSGGPSEQFF
DNA: TGTGCCAGCAGCTTAGCGGGGACTAGCGGGGGGCCTAGTGAGCAGTTCTTC
J: TRBJ2-1
V: TRBV11-3
D: TRBD2
size: .

CDR3: CASRGTASNQPQHF
DNA: TGTGCCAGCAGGGGGACAGCTAGCAATCAGCCCCAGCATTTT
J: TRBJ1-5
V: TRBV6-5
D: TRBD1
size: .

CDR3: CASSQDTGSNEKLFF
DNA: TGTGCCAGCAGCCAAGACACAGGGTCTAATGAAAAACTGTTTTTT
J: TRBJ1-4
V: TRBV4-2
D: .
size: .

CDR3: CASSSPGLWTSGGAETQYF
DNA: TGTGCCAGCAGCTCCCCTGGCCTCTGGACTAGCGGGGGGGCTGAGACCCAGTACTTC
J: TRBJ2-5
V: TRBV9
D: TRBD2
size: .

CDR3: CASSYLQGTYEQYF
DNA: TGTGCCAGCAGTTACTTACAGGGGACCTACGAGCAGTACTTC
J: TRBJ2-7
V: TRBV6-5
D: TRBD1
size: once

CDR3: CASSLDSTSGNTIYF
DNA: TGCGCCAGCAGCCTGGACAGCACCTCTGGAAACACCATATATTTT
J: TRBJ1-3
V: TRBV5-1
D: .
size: many

CDR3: CASSSFSTGGVAFF
DNA: TGTGCCAGCAGTTCATTCTCCACAGGGGGCGTAGCTTTCTTT
J: TRBJ1-1
V: TRBV27
D: TRBD1
size: .

CDR3: CASSPRLAGANNEQFF
DNA: TGTGCCAGCAGCCCACGACTAGCGGGGGCCAACAATGAGCAGTTCTTC
J: TRBJ2-1
V: TRBV5-4
D: TRBD2
size: .

CDR3: CASSQEAGANTGELFF
DNA: TGCGCCAGCAGCCAAGAGGCGGGGGCGAACACCGGGGAGCTGTTTTTT
J: TRBJ2-2
V: TRBV4-1
D: TRBD2
size: .

CDR3: CASSFRWTSGEKLFF
DNA: TGTGCCAGCAGCTTTCGGTGGACCAGCGGTGAAAAACTGTTTTTT
J: TRBJ1-4
V: TRBV5-6
D: .
size: .

CDR3: CASSYQGAPTEGYTF
DNA: TGTGCCAGCAGCTACCAAGGGGCCCCAACCGAGGGCTACACCTTC
J: TRBJ1-2
V: TRBV6-5
D: .
size: .

CDR3: CAISQGTSGGEQETQYF
DNA: TGTGCCATCAGTCAGGGGACTAGCGGGGGGGAACAAGAGACCCAGTACTTC
J: TRBJ2-5
V: TRBV10-3
D: TRBD2
size: .

CDR3: CASSPWEGTDTQYF
DNA: TGTGCCAGCAGCCCCTGGGAGGGCACAGATACGCAGTATTTT
J: TRBJ2-3
V: TRBV11-2
D: .
size: .

CDR3: CASSFGGPYEQYF
DNA: TGTGCCAGCAGCTTCGGGGGGCCCTACGAGCAGTACTTC
J: TRBJ2-7
V: TRBV7-9
D: .
size: .

CDR3: CASSYSVGAASYEQYF
DNA: TGTGCCAGCAGTTACTCGGTAGGGGCGGCGTCCTACGAGCAGTACTTC
J: TRBJ2-7
V: TRBV6-5
D: .
size: few

CDR3: CATRWGLAEAIQETQYF
DNA: TGTGCCACCAGATGGGGACTAGCGGAGGCAATACAAGAGACCCAGTACTTC
J: TRBJ2-5
V: TRBV15
D: TRBD2
size: .

CDR3: CASSSPGTSGGLNTGELFF
DNA: TGTGCCAGCAGCTCCCCCGGGACTAGCGGGGGTCTGAACACCGGGGAGCTGTTTTTT
J: TRBJ2-2
V: TRBV11-2
D: TRBD2
size: .

CDR3: CASSLVQGNSPLHF
DNA: TGTGCCAGCAGCTTAGTACAGGGGAATTCACCCCTCCACTTT
J: TRBJ1-6
V: TRBV7-9
D: TRBD1
size: .

CDR3: CASRTSREAFF
DNA: TGTGCCAGTAGGACTTCACGTGAAGCTTTCTTT
J: TRBJ1-1
V: TRBV6-6
D: .
size: .

CDR3: CASSVETRGNQPQHF
DNA: TGTGCCAGCAGTGTTGAGACCAGGGGCAATCAGCCCCAGCATTTT
J: TRBJ1-5
V: TRBV2
D: .
size: once

CDR3: CASSPGQRITGELFF
DNA: TGTGCCAGCAGCCCGGGACAGCGTATCACCGGGGAGCTGTTTTTT
J: TRBJ2-2
V: TRBV5-6
D: TRBD1
size: .

CDR3: CASSHPTEENLYDYTF
DNA: TGTGCCAGCAGTCACCCGACAGAGGAAAACCTCTATGACTACACCTTC
J: TRBJ1-2
V: TRBV6-7
D: .
size: .

CDR3: CASSLASTGELFF
DNA: TGCGCCAGCAGCTTGGCCTCCACCGGGGAGCTGTTTTTT
J: TRBJ2-2
V: TRBV5-1
D: .
size: .

CDR3: CASRKRTGAVHEQYF
DNA: TGTGCCAGCAGGAAAAGGACAGGGGCGGTCCACGAGCAGTACTTC
J: TRBJ2-7
V: TRBV6-5
D: TRBD1
size: .

CDR3: CASALGLDRVRTEAFF
DNA: TGTGCTAGTGCCTTGGGGTTGGACAGGGTAAGAACTGAAGCTTTCTTT
J: TRBJ1-1
V: TRBV12-5
D: TRBD1
size: .

CDR3: CASSLGVAGGQETQYF
DNA: TGTGCCAGCAGCTTAGGGGTAGCGGGAGGGCAAGAGACCCAGTACTTC
J: TRBJ2-5
V: TRBV7-2
D: TRBD2
size: .

CDR3: CSVGTGNTEAFF
DNA: TGCAGCGTCGGGACAGGGAACACTGAAGCTTTCTTT
J: TRBJ1-1
V: TRBV29-1
D: TRBD1
size: .

CDR3: CASTPGLSSGNTIYF
DNA: TGTGCCAGCACCCCGGGACTGAGCTCTGGAAACACCATATATTTT
J: TRBJ1-3
V: TRBV7-6
D: .
size: .

CDR3: CASKSGRVSNQPQHF
DNA: TGTGCCAGCAAAAGTGGCAGGGTCAGCAATCAGCCCCAGCATTTT
J: TRBJ1-5
V: TRBV2
D: .
size: .

CDR3: CASSYHQDRNYGYTF
DNA: TGTGCCAGCAGTTACCACCAGGATCGCAACTATGGCTACACCTTC
J: TRBJ1-2
V: TRBV6-6
D: .
size: .

CDR3: CASSFAQGTSGNNEQFF
DNA: TGTGCCAGCAGTTTCGCTCAAGGGACTAGCGGAAACAATGAGCAGTTCTTC
J: TRBJ2-1
V: TRBV27
D: TRBD2
size: .

CDR3: CASSTTWTSYEQFF
DNA: TGTGCCAGTAGTACAACATGGACTAGCTATGAGCAGTTCTTC
J: TRBJ2-1
V: TRBV19
D: TRBD2
size: .

CDR3: CASSPQQGPNTEAFF
DNA: TGTGCCAGCAGCCCACAACAGGGTCCTAACACTGAAGCTTTCTTT
J: TRBJ1-1
V: TRBV4-2
D: .
size: .

CDR3: CASSNRGNHQPQHF
DNA: TGTGCCAGTTCCAACAGGGGGAATCATCAGCCCCAGCATTTT
J: TRBJ1-5
V: TRBV19
D: TRBD1
size: .

CDR3: CASSTGTSGSLSYNEQFF
DNA: TGTGCCAGCAGCACCGGGACTAGCGGGTCCCTATCCTACAATGAGCAGTTCTTC
J: TRBJ2-1
V: TRBV21-1
D: .
size: .

CDR3: CASSYSAVSYEQYF
DNA: TGTGCCAGCAGTTACTCGGCGGTATCCTACGAGCAGTACTTC
J: TRBJ2-7
V: TRBV6-2/TRBV6-3
D: .
size: .

CDR3: CASSFGDRDHNEQFF
DNA: TGCGCCAGCAGCTTCGGGGACAGGGACCACAATGAGCAGTTCTTC
J: TRBJ2-1
V: TRBV5-1
D: TRBD1
size: .